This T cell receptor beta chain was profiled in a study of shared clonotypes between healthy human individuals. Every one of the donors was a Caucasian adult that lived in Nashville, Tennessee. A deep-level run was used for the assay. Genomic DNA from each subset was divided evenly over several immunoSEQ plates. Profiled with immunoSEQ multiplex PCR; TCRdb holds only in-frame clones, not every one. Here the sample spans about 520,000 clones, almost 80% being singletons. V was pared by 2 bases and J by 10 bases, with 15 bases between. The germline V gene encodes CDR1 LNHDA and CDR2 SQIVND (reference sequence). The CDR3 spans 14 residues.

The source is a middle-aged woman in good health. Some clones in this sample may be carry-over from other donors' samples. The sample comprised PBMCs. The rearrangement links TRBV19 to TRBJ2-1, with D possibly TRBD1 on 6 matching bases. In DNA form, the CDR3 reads TGTGCCAGTAGTATAATCGACGCTACAGGGGAGCAGTTCTTC. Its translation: CASSIIDATGEQFF.